Each of the 2 T cell receptor beta chains below was sequenced from the same sample in a study of identical twins. TCRdb itself ran the 5' RACE reads through MiXCR, one entry per CDR3 protein. The sample has roughly 480,000 distinct CDR3 sequences; 24% are singletons. The sample was also reused in another study, on T cells expressing NK-cell markers.

The sequencing sample was made of CD4+ T cells sorted from blood. The receptors were gathered from a woman younger than 30 in good health.

The table lists this clonotype with a few counts. The rearrangement joins TRBV27 to TRBJ1-2, with unresolved D. V shed 3 bases and J shed 8 bases, with 13 bases lying between them. Germline loops: CDR1 MNHEY, CDR2 SMNVEV (reference sequence). The CDR3 consists of 13 residues. CDR3 coding DNA: TGTGCCAGCAGTTTCGCGCAGTTGCGGGGCTACACCTTC. Its protein is CASSFAQLRGYTF.

This clonotype was counted a few times. In DNA form, the CDR3 reads TGTGCCACTCGCATCGGGGTTGCCTACGAGCAGTACTTC. Protein: CATRIGVAYEQYF. V gene TRBV6-2 or TRBV6-3 combines with J gene TRBJ2-7; D possibly corresponds to TRBD2 (5 bases). V gave up 10 bases and J gave up 2 bases, with 15 bases separating them. The length of the CDR3 is 13 residues. Germline CDR1 and CDR2: MNHEY and SVGEGT.